The 23 T cell receptor beta chains reported below all come from one sample, sequenced in a study of T cell changes during pregnancy in multiple sclerosis. TCRdb keeps only in-frame clones here, not all; method: immunoSEQ multiplex PCR. The repertoire includes 30,000 or so clones, roughly 86% of them detected once, and about 9.5% sits in the top ten. The sample was CD8+ T cells from peripheral blood mononuclear cells, taken in the first trimester of pregnancy. The source of these receptors is a female donor with multiple sclerosis, enrolled in a pregnancy study.

J is TRBJ2-7 and V is TRBV18; possibly TRBD1 for D (6 bases). The CDR3 spans 15 residues. Germline CDR1 and CDR2: KGHSH and LQKENI. With 3 bases removed from V and 1 base from J, the gap between germline ends came to 13 bases. CDR3 nucleotide sequence: TGTGCCAGCTCACCGCAGGGGACCAAATCCTACGAGCAGTACTTC. This encodes CASSPQGTKSYEQYF.

V gene TRBV28 combines with J gene TRBJ2-7; D not resolved. Germline V gene data show CDR1 as MDHEN and CDR2 as SYDVKM. The CDR3 runs to 11 residues. The ends were cut back, 9 bases at V and 5 bases at J, with 11 bases in the middle. This CDR3 is CASSLGHEQYF. The CDR3 DNA reads as TGTGCCAGTTCCCTGGGCCACGAGCAGTACTTC. The variable domain in full, completed from reference TRBV28 and TRBJ2-7, reads DVKVTQSSRYLVKRTGEKVFLECVQDMDHENMFWYRQDPGLGLRLIYFSYDVKMKEKGDIPEGYSVSREKKERFSLILESASTNQTSMYLCASSLGHEQYFGPGTRLTVT.

CDR3 loop: CASSEGGQVNTEAFF. The CDR3 DNA reads as TGCGCCAGCAGTGAGGGGGGACAGGTCAACACTGAAGCTTTCTTT. V and J are TRBV10-2 and TRBJ1-1; TRBD1 matches 8 bases. CDR1 is WSHSY and CDR2 is SAAADI in the germline V gene. J was trimmed by 2 bases and V by 2 bases; bases with no gene match: 4. This CDR3 is 15 amino acids long.

The J gene is TRBJ2-7, the V gene TRBV19; 10 nucleotides match TRBD2. Germline trimming cut 5 bases from V and 0 bases from J; bases unmatched to any gene: 4. The CDR3 length is 15 residues. Germline V lookup: CDR1 LNHDA, CDR2 SQIVND (reference sequence). CDR3 protein: CASSVASGSSYEQYF. CDR3 nucleotides: TGTGCCAGTAGTGTAGCTAGCGGGAGCTCCTACGAGCAGTACTTC.

V and J are TRBV28 and TRBJ2-7, with 8 positions matching TRBD2. Trimming at V came to 5 bases and at J to 4 bases, leaving 13 bases not matched to a gene. Looked up from germline, CDR1 is MDHEN and CDR2 is SYDVKM. The CDR3 is made up of 16 amino acids. The CDR3 sequence is CASSPARAGATYEQYF. Here the CDR3 DNA reads TGTGCCAGCAGTCCCGCTAGAGCGGGAGCGACATACGAGCAGTACTTC.

The chain is built from TRBV28 and TRBJ1-2; no clear D. Trimming left V 6 bases short and J 6 bases short, with 20 bases between. The length of the CDR3 is 15 residues. The germline V gene has CDR1 MDHEN and CDR2 SYDVKM. The CDR3 DNA reads TGTGCCAGCAGCACCTCTGTGGAGGGCCGTAATGGCTACACCTTC. Protein sequence: CASSTSVEGRNGYTF.

The chain is built from TRBV2 and TRBJ2-1, with 14 bases that match TRBD2. The CDR3 contains 19 residues. V lost 4 bases and J lost 1; bases outside the gene matches: 9. The germline V gene encodes CDR1 SNHLY and CDR2 FYNNEI. The CDR3 spells CASSGSGLAGVMSYNEQFF. The CDR3 DNA follows: TGTGCCAGCAGTGGGTCGGGACTAGCGGGAGTCATGTCCTACAATGAGCAGTTCTTC.

This chain uses TRBV11-2 with TRBJ1-5; maybe TRBD1 (5 bases). Germline V gene sequence: CDR1 SGHAT, CDR2 FQNNGV. The V gene lost 3 bases and the J gene lost 9 bases, with 12 bases spanning the gap. There are 13 residues in the CDR3. CDR3 loop: CASSLDIQSPQHF. The CDR3 DNA reads TGTGCCAGCAGCTTGGACATTCAATCGCCCCAGCATTTT.

The genes are TRBV7-3 and TRBJ2-2; maybe TRBD1 (6 bases). CDR3 length equals 15 residues. Germline lookup yields CDR1 SGHTA and CDR2 FQGTGA. Between the trimmed V and J ends, which lost 5 bases and 5 bases, there was a span of 15 bases. The CDR3 region has the DNA TGTGCCAGCAGCATAAACAGGGTTAGTACCGGGGAGCTGTTTTTT. Its translation: CASSINRVSTGELFF.

This clone was counted between two and nine times. This sequence joins TRBV6-6 and TRBJ1-6; no reliable D call. V lost 2 bases to trimming and J lost 4 bases, with 9 bases between them. Germline V gene sequence: CDR1 MNHNY, CDR2 SVGAGI (reference sequence). The CDR3 spans 15 residues. The CDR3 is CASSYPDGYNSPLHF. Written as DNA, the CDR3 is TGTGCCAGCAGTTACCCAGACGGGTATAATTCACCCCTCCACTTT.

This chain joins TRBV9 and TRBJ1-2, with TRBD1 identical over 7 bases. Trimming removed 3 bases from V and 6 bases from J; junction bases left unmatched: 2. CDR1 SGDLS and CDR2 YYNGEE come from the germline V gene. The CDR3 loop spans 12 amino acids. CDR3 sequence: CASSATGDGYTF. The CDR3 DNA reads TGTGCCAGCAGCGCAACAGGGGATGGCTACACCTTC.

The chain recombines TRBV7-9 with TRBJ2-1; 11 bases align to TRBD1. This CDR3 region has 15 residues. Germline V gives CDR1 SEHNR, CDR2 FQNEAQ (reference sequence). V lost 5 bases to trimming and J lost 6 bases; unmatched junction nucleotides: 6. The CDR3 sequence is CASSGAGTGGNEQFF. Written as DNA, the CDR3 is TGTGCCAGCAGCGGGGCCGGGACAGGGGGCAATGAGCAGTTCTTC.

The chain uses TRBV10-3 and TRBJ2-7; no firm D call. This CDR3 region has 13 residues. The germline V gene has CDR1 ENHRY and CDR2 SYGVKD. The V and J ends lost 0 bases and 5 bases respectively, with 8 bases between them. CDR3 DNA: TGTGCCATCAGTGAGTCGGAGAGAGACGAGCAGTACTTC. Its protein is CAISESERDEQYF.

This chain links TRBV2 with TRBJ2-5; 8 nucleotides agree with TRBD2. CDR3 length: 15 amino acids. V was clipped by 3 bases and J by 6 bases; unmatched bases: 9. Germline V gene lookup returns CDR1 SNHLY and CDR2 FYNNEI. In nucleotides, the CDR3 is TGTGCCAGCAGTGAGGGCGGGAGGCGTCTGAAGACCCAGTACTTC. It is translated as CASSEGGRRLKTQYF.

The J gene is TRBJ2-3, the V gene TRBV11-2, with D hard to call. The germline V gene has CDR1 SGHAT and CDR2 FQNNGV. CDR3 size: 13 residues. V lost 5 bases and J 1 base, leaving 7 bases between the germline ends. CDR3 DNA: TGTGCCAGCAGCCCCGAGGGCACAGATACGCAGTATTTT. Protein product: CASSPEGTDTQYF.

The chain links TRBV6-5 to TRBJ1-1; D gene unclear. Per the germline V gene, CDR1 is MNHEY and CDR2 is SVGAGI. The CDR3 loop spans 12 amino acids. Between the trimmed V and J ends, which lost 0 bases and 8 bases, there was a span of 7 bases. CDR3 coding DNA: TGTGCCAGCAGTTACTCAGGGAGAGAAGCTTTCTTT. This sequence encodes CASSYSGREAFF.

The J gene is TRBJ1-1, the V gene TRBV2, with D perhaps TRBD1 (6 bases). CDR3 length equals 15 residues. V lost 6 bases and J lost 0, with 14 bases in between. The germline V gene has CDR1 SNHLY and CDR2 FYNNEI. CDR3 protein: CASRGQQGLNTEAFF. CDR3 coding DNA: TGTGCCAGCAGGGGTCAACAGGGCCTGAACACTGAAGCTTTCTTT.

The V call is TRBV5-5, the J call TRBJ1-1; 7 nucleotides agree with TRBD1. Germline values: CDR1 SGHKS, CDR2 YYEKEE (reference sequence). After removal of 4 bases from V and 8 bases from J, the junction contained 5 bases not matched to a gene. The CDR3 runs 12 residues. The CDR3 protein is CASSHADREAFF. The CDR3, as DNA: TGTGCCAGCAGCCACGCGGACAGGGAAGCTTTCTTT.

This clone came up once. The chain carries TRBV9 and TRBJ1-6; tentatively, D is TRBD1 (5 bases). Germline values: CDR1 SGDLS, CDR2 YYNGEE. CDR3 length: 15 residues. Trimming stripped 6 bases from V and 5 bases from J, with 15 bases between. The CDR3 loop reads CASTLDGGDNSPLHF. In DNA, the CDR3 is TGTGCCAGCACCTTAGACGGGGGGGATAATTCACCCCTCCACTTT.

This rearrangement joins TRBV28 to TRBJ2-1; 7 bases line up with TRBD2. Looked up from germline, CDR1 is MDHEN and CDR2 is SYDVKM. V shed 5 bases, J shed 1 base, and the junction held 11 bases outside the gene matches. The CDR3 has 17 amino acids. For the CDR3, the DNA is TGTGCCAGCAGTGGCCCCACTAGCGCCGGTTCCTACAATGAGCAGTTCTTC. This codes for CASSGPTSAGSYNEQFF.

The chain combines TRBV27 with TRBJ2-1; D uncertain. The V end was cut by 1 base, the J end by 4 bases, with 8 bases between. The CDR3 spans 14 residues. Germline V gives CDR1 MNHEY, CDR2 SMNVEV (reference sequence). CDR3 region: CASSLFQFYNEQFF. CDR3 nucleotides: TGTGCCAGCAGTTTATTCCAGTTTTACAATGAGCAGTTCTTC.

This clone appeared many times. The J gene is TRBJ2-1, the V gene TRBV7-3; weak D call: TRBD2 (5 bases). CDR1 is SGHTA and CDR2 is FQGTGA in the germline V gene. Trimming stripped 3 bases from V and 4 bases from J, with 13 bases between. The CDR3 runs to 15 residues. DNA of the CDR3: TGTGCCAGCAGCTTTAATATCGGGGAGTACAATGAGCAGTTCTTC. This translates into CASSFNIGEYNEQFF.

The CDR3 region is CASSVPGQGDNEQFF. CDR3 in DNA: TGTGCCAGCAGTGTCCCGGGACAGGGTGACAATGAGCAGTTCTTC. The chain joins TRBV27 to TRBJ2-1; 9 nucleotides align to TRBD1. The length of the CDR3 is 15 residues. Trimming cost V 5 bases and J 5 bases; bases outside gene matches: 7. The germline gives CDR1 MNHEY, CDR2 SMNVEV (reference sequence).